This T cell receptor (beta chain) was found in a study of blood T cell repertoires in COVID-19. Study details: There were acute and convalescent COVID-19 samples, and they came from the United States, Italy and Spain. PBMCs, B-cell-depleted T cells, or T cells were the source of the cDNA or gDNA that made up the material.

CDR1 and CDR2 from the germline V gene are MRHNA and SNTAGT. Trimming took 6 bases from V and 4 from J, leaving 15 bases between them. The CDR3 length is 14 residues. Authors' analysis steps: Estimates of nucleated cell counts were drawn from the amplification of reference gene primers. Clones were read by immunoSEQ multiplex PCR, and TCRdb kept only the in-frame ones, dropping some. The D gene and trimming were derived from the DNA, and the V and J assignments and clone size from that table. The sample holds 150,000 to 200,000 clones; roughly nine tenths are singletons and the top ten take approximately 9.9%. Enrolled during active infection, Seattle patients were then followed longitudinally.

V gene TRBV6-4 combines with J gene TRBJ1-2; D is ambiguous. The sample taken for sequencing was peripheral blood. The clonotype comes from a woman aged 55-69 years with COVID-19, enrolled during active disease. The CDR3: CASRHSDTGYGYTF. CDR3 sequence (DNA): TGTGCCAGCAGACACTCTGACACTGGCTATGGCTACACCTTC.